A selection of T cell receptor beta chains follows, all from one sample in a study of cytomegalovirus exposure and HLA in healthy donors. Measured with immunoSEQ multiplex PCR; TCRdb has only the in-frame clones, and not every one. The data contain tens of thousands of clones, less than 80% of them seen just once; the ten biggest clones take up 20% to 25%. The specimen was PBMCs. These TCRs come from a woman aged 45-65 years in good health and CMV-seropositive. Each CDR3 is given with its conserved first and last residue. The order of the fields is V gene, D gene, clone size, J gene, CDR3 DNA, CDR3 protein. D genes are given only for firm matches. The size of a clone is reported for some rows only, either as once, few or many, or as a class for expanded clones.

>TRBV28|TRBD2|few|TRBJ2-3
TGTGCCAGCAGGGGGAGCGGGGAAATGACAGATACGCAGTATTTT
CASRGSGEMTDTQYF
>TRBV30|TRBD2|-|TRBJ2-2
TGTGCCTGGAGTAGCGGGCTAGCGGGGGCCGGGGAGCTGTTTTTT
CAWSSGLAGAGELFF
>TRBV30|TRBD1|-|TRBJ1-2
TGTGCCTGGAGTTATGGAGGGACAGCTAACTATGGCTACACCTTC
CAWSYGGTANYGYTF
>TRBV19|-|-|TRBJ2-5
TGTGCCAGTAGTCCATCAGGGAACCAAGAGACCCAGTACTTC
CASSPSGNQETQYF
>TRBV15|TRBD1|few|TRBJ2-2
TGTGCCACCAGCCGGACAGGGTTGAACACCGGGGAGCTGTTTTTT
CATSRTGLNTGELFF
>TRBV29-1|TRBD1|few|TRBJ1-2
TGCAGCGTTGTGGACAGGGGGCCCAACACCTTC
CSVVDRGPNTF
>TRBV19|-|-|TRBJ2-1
TGTGCCAGTAGTACCAGCGGGTCGTCGCAGTTCTTC
CASSTSGSSQFF
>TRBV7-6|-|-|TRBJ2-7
TGTGCCAGCAGCTTAGGTGCCGGGACTTCCTACGAGCAGTACTTC
CASSLGAGTSYEQYF
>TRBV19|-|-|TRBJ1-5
TGTGCCAGTAGTATAGCCGAGAACCAGCCCCAGCATTTT
CASSIAENQPQHF
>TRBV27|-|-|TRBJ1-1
TGTGCCAGCAGTTTATTTTCCGGGAGGAACACTGAAGCTTTCTTT
CASSLFSGRNTEAFF
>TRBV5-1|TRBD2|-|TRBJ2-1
TGCGCCAGCAGCCCGGAAAGGGGCGGGGGGGCCCATGAGCAGTTCTTC
CASSPERGGGAHEQFF
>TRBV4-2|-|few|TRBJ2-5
TGTGCCAGCAGCCAAGATACGGACAGCAAAGAGACCCAGTACTTC
CASSQDTDSKETQYF
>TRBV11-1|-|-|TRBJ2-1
TGTGCCAGCAGCTTCCTCAATGAGCAGTTCTTC
CASSFLNEQFF
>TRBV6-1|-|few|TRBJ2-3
TGTGCCAGCAGTGAATGGGCAGGCGTGGCAGATACGCAGTATTTT
CASSEWAGVADTQYF